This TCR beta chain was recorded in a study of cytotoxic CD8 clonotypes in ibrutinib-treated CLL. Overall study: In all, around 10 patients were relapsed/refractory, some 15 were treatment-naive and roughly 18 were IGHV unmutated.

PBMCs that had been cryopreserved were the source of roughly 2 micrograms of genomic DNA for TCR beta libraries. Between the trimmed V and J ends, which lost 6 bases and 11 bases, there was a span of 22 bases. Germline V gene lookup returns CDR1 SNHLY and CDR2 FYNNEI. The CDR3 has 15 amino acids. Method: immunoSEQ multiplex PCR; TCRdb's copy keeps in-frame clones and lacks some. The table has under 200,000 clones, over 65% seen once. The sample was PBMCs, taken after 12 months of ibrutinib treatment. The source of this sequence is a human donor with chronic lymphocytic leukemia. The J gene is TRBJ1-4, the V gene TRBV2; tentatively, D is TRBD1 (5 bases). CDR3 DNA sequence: TGTGCCAGCAGGGGGGACGGGATATATGGGAAGAAACTGTTTTTT. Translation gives CASRGDGIYGKKLFF.